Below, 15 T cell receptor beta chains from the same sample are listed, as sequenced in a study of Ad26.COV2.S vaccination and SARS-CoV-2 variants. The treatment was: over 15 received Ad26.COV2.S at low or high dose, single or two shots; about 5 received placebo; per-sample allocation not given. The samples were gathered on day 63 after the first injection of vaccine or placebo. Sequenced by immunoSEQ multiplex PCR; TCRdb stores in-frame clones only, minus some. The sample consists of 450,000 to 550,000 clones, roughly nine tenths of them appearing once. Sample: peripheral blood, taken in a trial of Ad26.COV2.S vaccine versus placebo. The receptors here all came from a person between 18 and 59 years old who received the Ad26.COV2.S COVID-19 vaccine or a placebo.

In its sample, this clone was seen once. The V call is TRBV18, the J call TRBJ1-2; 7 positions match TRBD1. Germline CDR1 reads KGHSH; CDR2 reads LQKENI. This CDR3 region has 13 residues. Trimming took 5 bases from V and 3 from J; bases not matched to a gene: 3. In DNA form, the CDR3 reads TGTGCCAGCTCATACAGGGGAGACTATGGCTACACCTTC. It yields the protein CASSYRGDYGYTF.

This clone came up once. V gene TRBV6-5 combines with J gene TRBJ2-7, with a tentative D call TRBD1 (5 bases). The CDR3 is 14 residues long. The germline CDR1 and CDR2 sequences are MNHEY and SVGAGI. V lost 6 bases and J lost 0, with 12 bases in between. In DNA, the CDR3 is TGTGCCAGCAGGAGCCTCGACAGCTCCTACGAGCAGTACGTC. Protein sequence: CASRSLDSSYEQYV.

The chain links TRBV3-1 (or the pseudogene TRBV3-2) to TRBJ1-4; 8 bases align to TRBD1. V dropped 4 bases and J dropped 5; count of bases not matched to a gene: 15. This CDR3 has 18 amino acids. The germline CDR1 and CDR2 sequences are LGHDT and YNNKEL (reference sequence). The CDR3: CASSRPDRAPLGNEKLFF. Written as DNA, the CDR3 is TGTGCCAGCAGCCGCCCGGACAGGGCACCACTAGGCAATGAAAAACTGTTTTTT.

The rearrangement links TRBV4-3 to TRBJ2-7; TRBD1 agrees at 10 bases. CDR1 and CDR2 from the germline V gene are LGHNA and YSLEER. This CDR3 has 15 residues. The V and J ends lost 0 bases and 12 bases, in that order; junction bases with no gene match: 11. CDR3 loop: CASSQDSDRGRFRYF. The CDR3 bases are TGCGCCAGCAGCCAAGATTCAGACAGGGGGCGCTTTAGGTACTTC.

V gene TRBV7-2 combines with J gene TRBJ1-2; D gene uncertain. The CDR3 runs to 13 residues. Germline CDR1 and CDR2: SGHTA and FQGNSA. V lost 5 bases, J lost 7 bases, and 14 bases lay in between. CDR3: CASSTGPPRGYTF. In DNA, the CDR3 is TGTGCCAGCAGCACTGGGCCTCCGCGTGGCTACACCTTC.

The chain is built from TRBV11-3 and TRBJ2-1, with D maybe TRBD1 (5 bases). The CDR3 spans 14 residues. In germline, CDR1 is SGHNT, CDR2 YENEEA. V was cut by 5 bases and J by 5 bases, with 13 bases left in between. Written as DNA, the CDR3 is TGTGCCAGCAGCACAGGAGAAGTCCACAATGAGCAGTTCTTC. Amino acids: CASSTGEVHNEQFF.

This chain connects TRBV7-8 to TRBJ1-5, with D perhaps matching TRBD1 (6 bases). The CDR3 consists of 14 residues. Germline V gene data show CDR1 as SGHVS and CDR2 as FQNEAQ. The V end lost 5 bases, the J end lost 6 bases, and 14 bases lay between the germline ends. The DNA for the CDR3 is TGTGCCAGCAGCCCCAAGACAGGAGGTCAGCCCCAGCATTTT. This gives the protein CASSPKTGGQPQHF.

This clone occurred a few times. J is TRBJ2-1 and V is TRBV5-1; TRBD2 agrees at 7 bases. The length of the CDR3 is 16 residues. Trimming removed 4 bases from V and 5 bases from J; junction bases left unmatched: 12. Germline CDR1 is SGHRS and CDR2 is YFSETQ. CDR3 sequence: CASSLGITSVNNEQFF. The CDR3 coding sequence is TGCGCCAGCAGCCTTGGGATTACTAGCGTGAACAATGAGCAGTTCTTC.

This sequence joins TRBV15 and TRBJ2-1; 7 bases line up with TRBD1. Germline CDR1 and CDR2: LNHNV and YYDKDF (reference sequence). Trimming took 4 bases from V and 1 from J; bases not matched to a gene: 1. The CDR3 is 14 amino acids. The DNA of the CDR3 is TGTGCCACCAGCACGGGACAGTCCTACAATGAGCAGTTCTTC. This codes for CATSTGQSYNEQFF.

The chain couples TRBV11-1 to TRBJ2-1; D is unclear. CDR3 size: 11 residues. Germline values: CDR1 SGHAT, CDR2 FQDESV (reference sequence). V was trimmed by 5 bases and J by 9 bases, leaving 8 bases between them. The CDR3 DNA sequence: TGTGCCAGCAGCGCCCAGAGTGAGCAGTTCTTC. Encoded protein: CASSAQSEQFF.

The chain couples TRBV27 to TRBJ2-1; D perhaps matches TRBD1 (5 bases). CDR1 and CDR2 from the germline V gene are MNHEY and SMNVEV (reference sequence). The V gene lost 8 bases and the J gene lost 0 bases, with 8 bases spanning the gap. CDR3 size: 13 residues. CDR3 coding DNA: TGTGCCAGCGGGGCGCTCTCCTACAATGAGCAGTTCTTC. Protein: CASGALSYNEQFF.

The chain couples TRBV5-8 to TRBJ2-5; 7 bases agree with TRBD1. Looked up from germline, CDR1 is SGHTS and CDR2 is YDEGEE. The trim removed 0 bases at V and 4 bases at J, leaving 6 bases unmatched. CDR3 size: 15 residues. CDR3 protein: CASSLGTGLGETQYF. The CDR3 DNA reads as TGTGCCAGCAGCTTGGGGACAGGTCTGGGAGAGACCCAGTACTTC.

CDR3 loop: CASRRAGAEGNEQFF. The CDR3 DNA is TGTGCCAGCAGACGAGCGGGAGCCGAAGGCAATGAGCAGTTCTTC. This rearrangement joins TRBV27 to TRBJ2-1; 8 bases line up with TRBD2. Germline V gene data show CDR1 as MNHEY and CDR2 as SMNVEV (reference sequence). Trimming cost V 6 bases and J 6 bases; bases outside gene matches: 10. CDR3 length equals 15 residues.

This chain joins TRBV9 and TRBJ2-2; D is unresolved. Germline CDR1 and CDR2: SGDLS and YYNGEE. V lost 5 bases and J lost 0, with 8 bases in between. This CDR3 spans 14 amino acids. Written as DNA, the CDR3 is TGTGCCAGCAGAGTGGATCCGAACACCGGGGAGCTGTTTTTT. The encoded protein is CASRVDPNTGELFF.

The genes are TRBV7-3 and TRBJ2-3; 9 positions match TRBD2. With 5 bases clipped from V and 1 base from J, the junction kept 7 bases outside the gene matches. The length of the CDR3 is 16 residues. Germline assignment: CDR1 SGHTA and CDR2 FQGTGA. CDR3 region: CASSRSIAGGTDTQYF. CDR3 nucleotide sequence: TGTGCCAGCAGCCGGTCAATAGCGGGGGGCACAGATACGCAGTATTTT.